The present T cell receptor (beta chain) was sequenced within a study of cytomegalovirus exposure and HLA in healthy donors. Germline values: CDR1 SGHTA, CDR2 FQGTGA. This CDR3 has 14 residues. V lost 4 bases, J lost 5 bases, and 4 bases stayed unmatched. Both 60 Vbeta primers and 13 Jbeta primers went into the PCR. Generated by immunoSEQ multiplex PCR, the TCRdb table keeps only in-frame clones and is missing some. The table counts some 80,000 clones; about an eighth lies in the top ten. Sequenced sample: PBMCs. V and J are TRBV7-3 and TRBJ1-1, with 10 nucleotides matching TRBD1. The sequence derives from a man aged 45-60 years in good health and CMV-seropositive. CDR3 in DNA: TGTGCCAGCAGCTCAACGGACAGGGGGACTGAAGCTTTCTTT. Protein product: CASSSTDRGTEAFF.